This T cell receptor beta chain was identified during a study of blood T cells in healthy people across ages. CDR1 is DFQATT and CDR2 is SNEGSKA in the germline V gene (reference sequence). This CDR3 region has 11 residues. PCR was performed a second time for roughly 7 to 12 cycles using a sample-barcoded 5' primer and a J-beta primer mix. The authors tagged each cDNA molecule using a template-switch adaptor with 12 random nucleotides. A minimum of 2.5 million CDR3-containing paired-end reads was obtained for each sample. One entry per CDR3 protein, called by TCRdb with MiXCR from the 5' RACE reads. The sample carries around 1,600,000 distinct CDR3 sequences, about 42% recorded once. Donors were systemically healthy Caucasian individuals from Russia aged about 6 to 100 years.

The sequence was collected from a young woman in good health. The sequencing sample was made of blood. This chain connects TRBV20-1 to TRBJ2-5, with D perhaps TRBD1 (6 bases). CDR3 sequence: CSLDRRETQYF. Written as DNA, the CDR3 is TGCAGCTTGGACAGAAGGGAGACCCAGTACTTC.